Listed below are T cell receptor beta chains from one sample, sequenced in a study of human T cells and chemical hapten exposure. TCRdb re-derived calls from the RACE reads in MiXCR, one entry per CDR3 protein. The sample has under 45,000 distinct CDR3 sequences; about 5.5% are singletons. Input material: whole blood. The receptors come from a human donor in good health. Some clones in this sample may be carry-over from other donors' samples. The CDR3 runs from the conserved cysteine through the conserved F or W. A D gene is named only where the DNA matches it firmly. Only some rows state a clone size, as once, few, many or a class for expanded clones.

CDR3aa | CDR3nt | d_gene | j_gene | v_gene | abundance
CASSLQRVGETQYF | TGTGCCAGCAGCTTGCAGAGGGTTGGAGAGACCCAGTACTTC | . | TRBJ2-5 | TRBV7-9 | few
CASSQGGGNYGYTF | TGTGCCAGCAGCCAAGGAGGGGGTAACTATGGCTACACCTTC | . | TRBJ1-2 | TRBV3-1 | many
CASSQGAHTDTQYF | TGTGCCAGCAGCCAAGGGGCCCACACAGATACGCAGTATTTT | . | TRBJ2-3 | TRBV4-2 | many
CASSRSSDQETQYF | TGCGCCAGCAGCCGCTCTAGCGACCAAGAGACCCAGTACTTC | . | TRBJ2-5 | TRBV5-1 | many
CATQRTGGKLFF | TGTGCCACCCAACGGACAGGGGGAAAACTGTTTTTT | TRBD1 | TRBJ1-4 | TRBV12-3/TRBV12-4 | few
CSVGGATTGELFF | TGCAGCGTTGGGGGGGCCACCACCGGGGAGCTGTTTTTT | . | TRBJ2-2 | TRBV29-1 | many
CSAGRLTAYEQYF | TGCAGTGCCGGCCGACTAACGGCCTACGAGCAGTACTTC | . | TRBJ2-7 | TRBV20-1 | many
CASSLAGQHEQFF | TGTGCCAGCAGCTTAGCAGGGCAGCATGAGCAGTTCTTC | . | TRBJ2-1 | TRBV7-2 | few
CASSRNSPLHF | TGTGCCAGCAGCCGAAATTCACCCCTCCACTTT | . | TRBJ1-6 | TRBV5-6 | few
CASSDKYTDTQYF | TGTGCCAGCAGTGATAAGTACACAGATACGCAGTATTTT | . | TRBJ2-3 | TRBV2 | many
CASSLREGPFAAFF | TGTGCCAGCAGTTTACGGGAGGGCCCGTTCGCGGCTTTCTTT | . | TRBJ1-1 | TRBV28 | many
CASSLHPGQGAAFF | TGTGCCAGCAGCCTCCATCCCGGACAGGGAGCGGCTTTCTTT | TRBD1 | TRBJ1-1 | TRBV7-2 | many
CSARADPRPNSPLHF | TGCAGTGCTAGGGCCGACCCACGACCTAATTCACCCCTCCACTTT | . | TRBJ1-6 | TRBV20-1 | many
CASSLSVRQPQHF | TGTGCCAGCAGTTTATCGGTGCGTCAGCCCCAGCATTTT | . | TRBJ1-5 | TRBV27 | many
CASSSFRTGDYGYTF | TGTGCCAGCAGTTCATTTCGGACAGGGGACTATGGCTACACCTTC | TRBD1 | TRBJ1-2 | TRBV27 | few
CASSYEQGGPDTEAFF | TGTGCCAGCAGTTACGAGCAGGGAGGCCCGGACACTGAAGCTTTCTTT | . | TRBJ1-1 | TRBV6-5 | many
CASSPGQAPDTQYF | TGTGCCAGCAGTCCGGGACAGGCCCCAGATACGCAGTATTTT | TRBD1 | TRBJ2-3 | TRBV6-2/TRBV6-3 | many
CASSLGTEDEKLFF | TGTGCCAGCAGTTTGGGGACAGAAGACGAAAAACTGTTTTTT | TRBD1 | TRBJ1-4 | TRBV28 | few
CASSQVGIGGRVLDEQFF | TGTGCCAGCAGCCAAGTTGGAATTGGAGGGCGAGTGTTGGATGAGCAGTTCTTC | . | TRBJ2-1 | TRBV14 | .
CASSYEGTGQYF | TGTGCCAGCAGTTACGAGGGGACCGGGCAGTACTTC | . | TRBJ2-7 | TRBV6-6 | many
CASSPWTSGRDTQYF | TGTGCCAGCTCACCATGGACTAGCGGACGAGATACGCAGTATTTT | TRBD2 | TRBJ2-3 | TRBV18 | many
CSARDGTGGYNEQFF | TGCAGTGCTAGAGATGGGACAGGGGGTTACAATGAGCAGTTCTTC | TRBD1 | TRBJ2-1 | TRBV20-1 | many
CATKFVGQGFSGNTIYF | TGTGCCACCAAGTTTGTGGGACAGGGGTTCTCTGGAAACACCATATATTTT | TRBD1 | TRBJ1-3 | TRBV10-3 | .
CASPRRGQLSYTF | TGTGCCAGCCCTCGAAGAGGACAACTGTCCTACACCTTC | . | TRBJ1-2 | TRBV21-1 | many
CASSEGQGGIGELFF | TGTGCCAGCAGTGAAGGTCAGGGGGGCATCGGGGAGCTGTTTTTT | . | TRBJ2-2 | TRBV2 | many
CASSLAPTLAGGYNEQFF | TGTGCCAGCAGTTTGGCCCCTACCCTAGCGGGGGGTTACAATGAGCAGTTCTTC | TRBD2 | TRBJ2-1 | TRBV27 | .
CASSQAFQATGNTIYF | TGCGCCAGCAGCCAAGCGTTCCAGGCTACTGGAAACACCATATATTTT | . | TRBJ1-3 | TRBV4-3 | few